A single sample gave rise to the 21 T cell receptor beta chains below, sequenced in a study of Ad26.COV2.S vaccination and SARS-CoV-2 variants. Specified treatment: roughly 20 received Ad26.COV2.S at low or high dose, single or two shots; a few received placebo; per-sample allocation not given. Day 63 following the first vaccine or placebo injection was when the samples were taken. Sequencing used immunoSEQ multiplex PCR; TCRdb keeps in-frame clones, though not all of them. Among roughly 700,000 clones listed, 70% to 90% were seen once. Sequencing was performed on peripheral blood, taken in a trial of Ad26.COV2.S vaccine versus placebo. Every receptor here comes from a person aged 18-65 years who received the Ad26.COV2.S COVID-19 vaccine or a placebo.

The genes are TRBV2 and TRBJ2-7, with 7 bases identical to TRBD2. Germline loops: CDR1 SNHLY, CDR2 FYNNEI. Trimming at V came to 4 bases and at J to 4 bases, leaving 10 bases not matched to a gene. This CDR3 contains 15 residues. For the CDR3, the DNA is TGTGCCAGCAGTGCGGAGACGGACGGGGGGTACGAGCAGTACTTC. Its protein is CASSAETDGGYEQYF.

This chain joins TRBV4-3 and TRBJ2-7, with unresolved D. The germline V gene has CDR1 LGHNA and CDR2 YSLEER. The CDR3 contains 14 residues. V was cut by 1 base and J by 2 bases, with 9 bases left in between. The DNA of the CDR3 is TGCGCCAGCAGCCAAGTGACACAAACCTACGAGCAGTACTTC. It yields the protein CASSQVTQTYEQYF.

The chain recombines TRBV6-2 or TRBV6-3 with TRBJ1-5, with D possibly being TRBD1 (5 bases). The ends were cut back, 0 bases at V and 4 bases at J, with 16 bases in the middle. The germline V gene encodes CDR1 MNHEY and CDR2 SVGEGT. The CDR3 extends over 17 amino acids. The CDR3 DNA sequence: TGTGCCAGCAGTTACTCATTGGTGGGACGGAGGAATCAGCCCCAGCATTTT. It specifies CASSYSLVGRRNQPQHF.

This clone was seen a few times. The V call is TRBV15, the J call TRBJ1-5; D is uncertain. Trimming took off 0 bases at V and 3 bases at J, with 6 bases between the two ends. This CDR3 has 14 amino acids. Germline V lookup: CDR1 LNHNV, CDR2 YYDKDF (reference sequence). The CDR3 region is CATSRDLSNQPQHF. CDR3 DNA: TGTGCCACCAGCAGAGATCTTTCCAATCAGCCCCAGCATTTT.

The genes are TRBV7-2 and TRBJ1-5; D gene uncertain. CDR1 is SGHTA and CDR2 is FQGNSA in the germline V gene. The CDR3 contains 16 residues. Trimming took off 0 bases at V and 0 bases at J, with 9 bases between the two ends. CDR3 protein: CASSLAPDYSNQPQHF. Here the CDR3 DNA reads TGTGCCAGCAGCTTAGCACCGGATTATAGCAATCAGCCCCAGCATTTT.

The V gene is TRBV11-2, the J gene TRBJ2-4; 8 nucleotides agree with TRBD2. Germline values: CDR1 SGHAT, CDR2 FQNNGV. CDR3 length: 13 residues. The J segment lost 9 bases and the V segment lost 4 bases, leaving 5 bases of the junction unmatched. The CDR3 DNA reads TGTGCCAGCAGCTCGGGACTAGGCGGCATTCAGTACTTC. It translates to CASSSGLGGIQYF.

This chain connects TRBV10-3 to TRBJ2-4; perhaps TRBD2 as D (7 bases). V lost 4 bases, J lost 2 bases, and 12 bases lay in between. Germline lookup yields CDR1 ENHRY and CDR2 SYGVKD. The CDR3 is 15 residues long. Written as DNA, the CDR3 is TGTGCCATCAGTGTGGGGGGGGCCCCCAAAAACATTCAGTACTTC. Its protein product is CAISVGGAPKNIQYF.

The rearrangement joins TRBV2 to TRBJ2-7; no firm D call. V gave up 6 bases and J gave up 7 bases, with 19 bases separating them. CDR1 SNHLY and CDR2 FYNNEI come from the germline V gene. This CDR3 region has 14 residues. The CDR3 loop reads CASRFDAGAGEQYF. The CDR3 bases are TGTGCCAGCAGATTTGACGCTGGTGCAGGTGAGCAGTACTTC.

The V gene is TRBV19, the J gene TRBJ2-7, with D perhaps given as TRBD1 or TRBD2 (5 bases each). Per germline, CDR1 LNHDA and CDR2 SQIVND (reference sequence). V dropped 5 bases and J dropped 1 base, with 12 bases sitting between them. This CDR3 region has 14 residues. The CDR3 region is CASSFRDRSYEQYF. DNA for the CDR3: TGTGCCAGTAGTTTCCGGGACCGATCCTACGAGCAGTACTTC.

In nucleotides, the CDR3 is TGTGCCAGCTCACCTCCGGGGGGAACCTATGGCTACACCTTC. It is translated as CASSPPGGTYGYTF. V gene TRBV18 combines with J gene TRBJ1-2, with a weak D call TRBD1 (5 bases). Per the germline V gene, CDR1 is KGHSH and CDR2 is LQKENI. The V end lost 3 bases, the J end lost 4 bases, and 12 bases lay between the germline ends. This CDR3 is 14 amino acids long. The full variable domain, with the rest looked up from reference TRBV18 and TRBJ1-2, is NAGVMQNPRHLVRRRGQEARLRCSPMKGHSHVYWYRQLPEEGLKFMVYLQKENIIDESGMPKERFSAEFPKEGPSILRIQQVVRGDSAAYFCASSPPGGTYGYTFGSGTRLTVV.

The chain employs TRBV5-4 and TRBJ2-7, with D perhaps matching TRBD2 (6 bases). In germline, CDR1 is SGHNT, CDR2 YYREEE (reference sequence). The CDR3 length is 11 residues. Trimming left V 6 bases short and J 6 bases short, with 10 bases between. CDR3: CASTDGGEQYF. The CDR3 DNA sequence: TGTGCCAGCACCGACGGGGGCGAGCAGTACTTC.

This chain uses TRBV20-1 with TRBJ2-1; D call uncertain. This CDR3 is built from 9 residues. Per the germline V gene, CDR1 is DFQATT and CDR2 is SNEGSKA (reference sequence). V dropped 3 bases and J dropped 8 bases, with 2 bases sitting between them. CDR3: CSASDEQFF. The CDR3 nucleotides read TGCAGTGCTAGCGATGAGCAGTTCTTC.

This chain uses TRBV7-9 with TRBJ1-2; D unclear. V lost 1 base and J 5 bases, leaving 14 bases between the germline ends. The germline gives CDR1 SEHNR, CDR2 FQNEAQ (reference sequence). The CDR3 has 15 residues. The CDR3 spells CASSLVPGVEYGYTF. The CDR3, as DNA: TGTGCCAGCAGCTTAGTCCCGGGCGTGGAGTATGGCTACACCTTC. The full variable domain, with the rest looked up from reference TRBV7-9 and TRBJ1-2, is DTGVSQNPRHKITKRGQNVTFRCDPISEHNRLYWYRQTLGQGPEFLTYFQNEAQLEKSRLLSDRFSAERPKGSFSTLEIQRTEQGDSAMYLCASSLVPGVEYGYTFGSGTRLTVV.

J is TRBJ1-2 and V is TRBV27; D gene ambiguous. CDR3 size: 13 residues. The germline V gene encodes CDR1 MNHEY and CDR2 SMNVEV (reference sequence). Trimming left V 2 bases short and J 3 bases short, with 7 bases between. The CDR3 DNA follows: TGTGCCAGCAGTTTAAAGCCCTACTATGGCTACACCTTC. Translated, it gives CASSLKPYYGYTF.

The genes are TRBV6-4 and TRBJ2-7; possibly TRBD2 for D (5 bases). The CDR3 sequence is 14 residues long. V dropped 3 bases and J dropped 2 bases, with 11 bases sitting between them. CDR1 and CDR2 from the germline V gene are MRHNA and SNTAGT. Written as DNA, the CDR3 is TGTGCCAGCAGTGAATCTGCGGAGGCCTACGAGCAGTACTTC. It is translated as CASSESAEAYEQYF.

V and J are TRBV7-9 and TRBJ2-7, with D hard to call. Deletions cut 5 bases from V and 0 bases from J, with 14 bases between. The CDR3 runs 15 residues. CDR1 and CDR2 (germline): SEHNR, FQNEAQ (reference sequence). The CDR3 here is CASSRRPLGSYEQYF. CDR3 DNA: TGTGCCAGCAGCCGACGTCCGCTAGGCTCCTACGAGCAGTACTTC.

The rearrangement joins TRBV5-6 to TRBJ2-1, with TRBD2 as a possible D gene (6 bases). The germline gives CDR1 SGHDT, CDR2 YYEEEE. The CDR3 runs to 12 residues. V dropped 10 bases and J dropped 6 bases, with 14 bases sitting between them. CDR3 amino acids: CACRGEANEQFF. For the CDR3, the DNA is TGTGCCTGCCGAGGGGAGGCCAATGAGCAGTTCTTC.

The V call is TRBV29-1, the J call TRBJ2-1; 7 bases are shared with TRBD2. This CDR3 region has 15 residues. The germline CDR1 and CDR2 sequences are SQVTM and ANQGSEA. After removal of 4 bases from V and 0 bases from J, the junction contained 6 bases not matched to a gene. The CDR3 region has the DNA TGCAGCGTTGGGGAGGGTCCAAGCTCCTACAATGAGCAGTTCTTC. It specifies CSVGEGPSSYNEQFF.

The chain joins TRBV3-1 (or the pseudogene TRBV3-2) to TRBJ2-5; TRBD2 aligns across 7 bases. With 4 bases clipped from V and 3 bases from J, the junction kept 5 bases outside the gene matches. The CDR3 covers 14 residues. In germline, CDR1 is LGHDT, CDR2 YNNKEL (reference sequence). CDR3 in amino acids: CASSPLAAKETQYF. The CDR3 nucleotides are TGTGCCAGCAGCCCGCTAGCGGCCAAAGAGACCCAGTACTTC.

J is TRBJ1-3 and V is TRBV11-2; 9 bases fit TRBD1. Germline CDR1 SGHAT, CDR2 FQNNGV. V was clipped by 3 bases and J by 9 bases; unmatched bases: 6. The CDR3 has 14 amino acids. The CDR3: CASSLGQGGVTIYF. The CDR3 nucleotides read TGTGCCAGCAGCTTGGGACAGGGTGGTGTCACCATATATTTT.

The chain's CDR3 is CASSYPGTVQFF. CDR3 in DNA: TGTGCCAGCAGTTACCCCGGGACCGTGCAGTTCTTC. The chain employs TRBV6-5 and TRBJ2-1; D possibly matches TRBD1 or TRBD2 (5 bases each). Germline CDR1 MNHEY, CDR2 SVGAGI. V lost 2 bases, J lost 12 bases, and 11 bases lay in between. The CDR3 is 12 residues long.